The rows below give T cell receptor beta chains drawn from one sample of a study of shared clonotypes between healthy human individuals. Method: immunoSEQ multiplex PCR; TCRdb's copy keeps in-frame clones and lacks some. This sample yields about 2,500,000 clones, of which approximately 94% are seen a single time; around 0.15% belongs to the top ten. Input material: naive CD4+ T cells sorted from blood. The receptors here all came from a man between 18 and 35 years old in good health. Both conserved end residues are part of each CDR3. The D gene is left open where the match is weak. Only some rows state a clone size, as once, few, many or a class for expanded clones.

TRBD2	TRBV5-6	-	TRBJ2-7	TGTGCCAGCACAGGGACTAGCGGGAGATGGCCCGAGCAGTACTTC	CASTGTSGRWPEQYF
TRBD1	TRBV30	-	TRBJ1-5	TGTGCCTGGAGTGGGGGACAGGGGCGCTCCCAGCCCCAGCATTTT	CAWSGGQGRSQPQHF
TRBD2	TRBV7-2	-	TRBJ2-7	TGTGCCAGCAGCTTAGAGGGAACTAGCGGGATCTACGAGCAGTACTTC	CASSLEGTSGIYEQYF
TRBD1	TRBV5-4	-	TRBJ2-1	TGTGCCAGCAGCTTGGAGGCGCGACAGGGCCGTACTGAGCAGTTCTTC	CASSLEARQGRTEQFF
-	TRBV7-2	-	TRBJ2-7	TGTGCCAGCAGCCCTAACTACGAGCAGTACTTC	CASSPNYEQYF
-	TRBV19	-	TRBJ1-1	TGTGCCAGTAGTCAAGCGGCAATCCCGAACACTGAAGCTTTCTTT	CASSQAAIPNTEAFF
-	TRBV14	-	TRBJ1-2	TGTGCCAGCAGCCCTACCCGGACAGTTAACTATGGCTACACCTTC	CASSPTRTVNYGYTF
-	TRBV5-4	-	TRBJ2-2	TGTGCCAGCAGCTTGGAGTCTAGCCGAAGCACGGAGCTGTTTTTT	CASSLESSRSTELFF
-	TRBV15	-	TRBJ2-1	TGTGCCACCAGCCGACCCCTTAGCGGAAACTACAATGAGCAGTTCTTC	CATSRPLSGNYNEQFF
TRBD2	TRBV7-2	-	TRBJ2-7	TGTGCCAGCAGCTTAGTCACTAGCGGAGGTTACGAGCAGTACTTC	CASSLVTSGGYEQYF
TRBD2	TRBV5-1	-	TRBJ2-3	TGCGCCAGCAGCCTGGGACTAGCGGGAAGCTTTAGCACAGATACGCAGTATTTT	CASSLGLAGSFSTDTQYF
-	TRBV6-5	-	TRBJ2-1	TGTGCCAGCAGCAGCAGGGATAGGTTAAGGGATGAGCAGTTCTTC	CASSSRDRLRDEQFF
-	TRBV30	-	TRBJ1-6	TGTGCCTGGATAGGTGGAGATGGTTCACCCCTCCACTTT	CAWIGGDGSPLHF
TRBD2	TRBV18	-	TRBJ2-5	TGTGCCAGCTCACTCGCTAGCGGGAGCCAAGAGACCCAGTACTTC	CASSLASGSQETQYF
TRBD1	TRBV30	-	TRBJ1-4	TGTGCCTGGACCGGGACAGGGAATGAAAAACTGTTTTTT	CAWTGTGNEKLFF
-	TRBV7-9	once	TRBJ2-7	TGTGCCAGCAGCTACGCCGGGACTCCTACCTACGAGCAGTACTTC	CASSYAGTPTYEQYF
-	TRBV5-1	-	TRBJ1-5	TGCGCCAACCGAGAAGGCCCATCCTCAAATAGCAATCAGCCCCAGCATTTT	CANREGPSSNSNQPQHF
TRBD2	TRBV6-6	-	TRBJ2-7	TGTGCCAGCAGTTTCCTAGCGGGGGGGTTGGACGAGCAGTACTTC	CASSFLAGGLDEQYF
TRBD1	TRBV5-1	-	TRBJ2-5	TGCGCCAGCGAAGAAACAGGGGTGGGGGAGACCCAGTACTTC	CASEETGVGETQYF
-	TRBV7-8	-	TRBJ1-1	TGTGCCAGCAGCTTAGCAATCTCTATGAGGGCTTTCTTT	CASSLAISMRAFF
-	TRBV6-5	-	TRBJ2-7	TGTGCCAGCGGATCTGGTCACGAGCAGTACTTC	CASGSGHEQYF
-	TRBV9	-	TRBJ2-5	TGTGCCAGCAGCCCGGGTGTTTCTCAAGAGACCCAGTACTTC	CASSPGVSQETQYF
-	TRBV11-2	once	TRBJ1-1	TGTGCCAGCAGCCCCCGGGACATCTCAAACACTGAAGCTTTCTTT	CASSPRDISNTEAFF
TRBD1	TRBV2	-	TRBJ2-7	TGTGCCAGCAGGGGGGACAGGGGGCACTCCTACGAGCAGTACTTC	CASRGDRGHSYEQYF
-	TRBV5-4	once	TRBJ1-4	TGTGCCAGCAGCTTGGTGGGTGAAAAACTGTTTTTT	CASSLVGEKLFF
-	TRBV5-1	-	TRBJ2-3	TGCGCCAGCAGCGTACAGGATCCTAGCACAGATACGCAGTATTTT	CASSVQDPSTDTQYF
TRBD1	TRBV10-2	once	TRBJ2-7	TGCGCCAGCAGTGGAGACAGGGGGGCCTACGAGCAGTACTTC	CASSGDRGAYEQYF
-	TRBV10-3	-	TRBJ1-2	TGTGCCATCAGTGAGTCACTCAGGGAGACCTATGGCTACACCTTC	CAISESLRETYGYTF
TRBD1	TRBV5-1	-	TRBJ2-1	TGCGCCAGCAGCTTGGGGACAGGGAGCTACAATGAGCAGTTCTTC	CASSLGTGSYNEQFF
TRBD1	TRBV5-1	-	TRBJ2-7	TGCGCCAGCAGCGCGGGACAGGCCTCCTACGAGCAGTACTTC	CASSAGQASYEQYF
-	TRBV20-1	-	TRBJ2-3	TGCAGTGCTGCAGGGGCGGATACGCAGTATTTT	CSAAGADTQYF
-	TRBV19	-	TRBJ1-5	TGTGCCAGTAGAGCAGGGACGGGGAGCAATCAGCCCCAGCATTTT	CASRAGTGSNQPQHF
-	TRBV10-3	few	TRBJ2-7	TGTGCCACCACCCAGGGGTACGAGCAGTACTTC	CATTQGYEQYF
TRBD2	TRBV25-1	-	TRBJ2-3	TGTGCCAGCATGGGGGCGGGAGGTGGCACAGATACGCAGTATTTT	CASMGAGGGTDTQYF
-	TRBV7-2	-	TRBJ2-2	TGTGCCAGCAGCTTACGGGGGGCTGGGACCGGGGAGCTGTTTTTT	CASSLRGAGTGELFF